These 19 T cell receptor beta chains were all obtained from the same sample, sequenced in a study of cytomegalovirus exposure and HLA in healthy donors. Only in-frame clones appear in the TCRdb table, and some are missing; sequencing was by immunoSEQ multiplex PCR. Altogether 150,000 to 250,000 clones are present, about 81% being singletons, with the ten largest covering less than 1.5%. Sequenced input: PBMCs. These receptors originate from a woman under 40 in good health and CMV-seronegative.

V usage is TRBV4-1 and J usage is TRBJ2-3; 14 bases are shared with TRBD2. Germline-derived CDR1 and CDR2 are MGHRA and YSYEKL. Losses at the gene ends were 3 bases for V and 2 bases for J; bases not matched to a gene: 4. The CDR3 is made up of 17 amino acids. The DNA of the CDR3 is TGCGCCAGCAGCCAGGGACTAGCGGGGGACTTCACAGATACGCAGTATTTT. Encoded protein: CASSQGLAGDFTDTQYF.

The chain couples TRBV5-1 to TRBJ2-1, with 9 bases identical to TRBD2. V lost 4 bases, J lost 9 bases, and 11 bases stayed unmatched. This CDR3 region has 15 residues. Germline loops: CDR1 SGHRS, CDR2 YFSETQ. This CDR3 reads CASSTGTSSSGEQFF. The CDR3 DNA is TGCGCCAGCAGCACCGGGACTAGCTCTTCGGGTGAGCAGTTCTTC.

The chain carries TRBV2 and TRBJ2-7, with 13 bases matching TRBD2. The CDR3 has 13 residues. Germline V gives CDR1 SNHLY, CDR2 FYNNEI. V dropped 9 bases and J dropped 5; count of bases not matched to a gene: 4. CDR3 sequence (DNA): TGTGCCAGAGGGACTAGCGGGAACCACGAGCAGTACTTC. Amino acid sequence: CARGTSGNHEQYF.

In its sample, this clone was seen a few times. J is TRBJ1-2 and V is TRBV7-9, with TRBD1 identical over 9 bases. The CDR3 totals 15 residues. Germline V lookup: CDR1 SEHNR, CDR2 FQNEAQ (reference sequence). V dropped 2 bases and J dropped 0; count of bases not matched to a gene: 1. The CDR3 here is CASSLRQGANYGYTF. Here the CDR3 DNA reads TGTGCCAGCAGCTTACGACAGGGGGCTAACTATGGCTACACCTTC.

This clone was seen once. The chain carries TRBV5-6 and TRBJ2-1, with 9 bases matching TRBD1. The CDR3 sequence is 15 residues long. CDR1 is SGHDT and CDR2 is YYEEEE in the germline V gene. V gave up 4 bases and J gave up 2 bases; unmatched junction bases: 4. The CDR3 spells CASSKGQGPYNEQFF. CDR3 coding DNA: TGTGCCAGCAGCAAGGGACAGGGCCCCTACAATGAGCAGTTCTTC.

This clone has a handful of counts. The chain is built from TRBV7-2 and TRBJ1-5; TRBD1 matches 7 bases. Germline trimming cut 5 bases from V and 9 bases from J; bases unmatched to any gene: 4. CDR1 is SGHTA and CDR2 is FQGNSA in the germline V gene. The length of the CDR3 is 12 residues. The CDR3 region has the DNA TGTGCCAGCAGCCTAAGGACAGGGCCCCAGCATTTT. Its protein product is CASSLRTGPQHF.

In nucleotides, the CDR3 is TGCGCCAGCAGCCCCGAACAGCCCTATAGAGAGCAGTACTTC. This gives the protein CASSPEQPYREQYF. This rearrangement joins TRBV5-1 to TRBJ2-7; D is uncertain. The germline gives CDR1 SGHRS, CDR2 YFSETQ. Between the trimmed V and J ends, which lost 4 bases and 7 bases, there was a span of 18 bases. The CDR3 spans 14 residues.

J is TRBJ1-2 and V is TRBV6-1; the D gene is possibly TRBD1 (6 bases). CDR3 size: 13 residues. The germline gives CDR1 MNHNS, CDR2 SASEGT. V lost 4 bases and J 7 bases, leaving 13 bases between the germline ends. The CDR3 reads CASSGAGALGYTF. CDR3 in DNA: TGTGCCAGCAGTGGGGCGGGGGCACTTGGCTACACCTTC.

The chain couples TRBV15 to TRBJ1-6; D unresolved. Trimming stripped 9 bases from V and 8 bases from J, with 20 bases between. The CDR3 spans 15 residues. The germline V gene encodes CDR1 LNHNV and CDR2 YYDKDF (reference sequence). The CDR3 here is CATSREGFDDSPLHF. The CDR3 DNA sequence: TGTGCCACGTCCCGGGAGGGTTTCGATGATTCACCCCTCCACTTT.

CDR3 amino acids: CASRPTSGRRNEQFF. As DNA, the CDR3 is TGTGCCAGCAGACCCACTAGCGGGAGGAGGAATGAGCAGTTCTTC. The chain recombines TRBV25-1 with TRBJ2-1, with 12 positions matching TRBD2. J lost 7 bases, V lost 6 bases, and 7 bases had no gene match. The CDR3 runs 15 residues. Germline CDR1 is MGHDK and CDR2 is SYGVNS.

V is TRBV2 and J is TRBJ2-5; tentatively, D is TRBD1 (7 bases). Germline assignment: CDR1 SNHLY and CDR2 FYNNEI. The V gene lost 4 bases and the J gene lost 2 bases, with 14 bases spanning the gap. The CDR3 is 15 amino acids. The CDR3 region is CASSGQGGGQETQYF. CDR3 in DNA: TGTGCCAGCAGTGGCCAGGGGGGTGGGCAAGAGACCCAGTACTTC. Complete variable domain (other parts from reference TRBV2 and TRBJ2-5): EPEVTQTPSHQVTQMGQEVILRCVPISNHLYFYWYRQILGQKVEFLVSFYNNEISEKSEIFDDQFSVERPDGSNFTLKIRSTKLEDSAMYFCASSGQGGGQETQYFGPGTRLLVL.

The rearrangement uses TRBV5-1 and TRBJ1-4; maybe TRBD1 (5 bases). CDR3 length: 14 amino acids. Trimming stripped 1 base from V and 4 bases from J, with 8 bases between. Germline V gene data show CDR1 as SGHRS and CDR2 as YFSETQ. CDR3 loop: CASSLWGDNEKLFF. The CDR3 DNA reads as TGCGCCAGCAGCTTGTGGGGGGATAATGAAAAACTGTTTTTT. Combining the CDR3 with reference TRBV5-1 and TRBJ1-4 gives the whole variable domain KAGVTQTPRYLIKTRGQQVTLSCSPISGHRSVSWYQQTPGQGLQFLFEYFSETQRNKGNFPGRFSGRQFSNSRSEMNVSTLELGDSALYLCASSLWGDNEKLFFGSGTQLSVL.

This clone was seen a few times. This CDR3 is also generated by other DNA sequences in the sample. The CDR3 bases are TGTGCCAGCAGCTTAGGGGACAGCCTTTCCTACGAGCAGTACTTC. Its translation is CASSLGDSLSYEQYF. This chain joins TRBV11-2 and TRBJ2-7; TRBD1 aligns across 7 bases. CDR1 is SGHAT, CDR2 FQNNGV, per germline. CDR3 length equals 15 residues. Trimming removed 1 base from V and 1 base from J; junction bases left unmatched: 4.

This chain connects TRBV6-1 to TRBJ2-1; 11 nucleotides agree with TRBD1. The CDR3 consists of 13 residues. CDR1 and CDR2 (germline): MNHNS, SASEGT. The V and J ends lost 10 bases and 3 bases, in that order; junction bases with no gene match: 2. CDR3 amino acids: CATGTGGYNEQFF. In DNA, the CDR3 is TGTGCCACCGGGACAGGGGGCTACAATGAGCAGTTCTTC.

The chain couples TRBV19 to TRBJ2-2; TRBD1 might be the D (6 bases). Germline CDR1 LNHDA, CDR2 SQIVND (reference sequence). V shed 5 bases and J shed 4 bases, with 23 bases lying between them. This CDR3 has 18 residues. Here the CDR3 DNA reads TGTGCCAGTAGTCGGCCGATAAGACAGGATCCCGGCACCGGGGAGCTGTTTTTT. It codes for CASSRPIRQDPGTGELFF.

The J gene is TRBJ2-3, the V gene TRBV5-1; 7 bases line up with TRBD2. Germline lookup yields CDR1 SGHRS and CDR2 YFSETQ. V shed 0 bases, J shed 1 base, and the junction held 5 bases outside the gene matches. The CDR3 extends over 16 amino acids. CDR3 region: CASSLGASGRTDTQYF. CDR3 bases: TGCGCCAGCAGCTTGGGGGCTAGCGGTCGCACAGATACGCAGTATTTT.

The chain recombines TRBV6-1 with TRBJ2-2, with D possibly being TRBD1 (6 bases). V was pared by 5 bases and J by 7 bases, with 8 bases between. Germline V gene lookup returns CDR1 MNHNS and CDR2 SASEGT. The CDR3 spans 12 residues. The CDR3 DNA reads TGTGCCAGCAGTCAGGGGATCGGGGAGCTGTTTTTT. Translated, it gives CASSQGIGELFF.

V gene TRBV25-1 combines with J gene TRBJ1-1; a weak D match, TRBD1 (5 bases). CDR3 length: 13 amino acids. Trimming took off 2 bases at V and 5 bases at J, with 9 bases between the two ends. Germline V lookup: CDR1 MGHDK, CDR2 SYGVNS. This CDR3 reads CASSEQGRTEAFF. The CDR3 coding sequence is TGTGCCAGCAGTGAACAGGGAAGGACTGAAGCTTTCTTT.

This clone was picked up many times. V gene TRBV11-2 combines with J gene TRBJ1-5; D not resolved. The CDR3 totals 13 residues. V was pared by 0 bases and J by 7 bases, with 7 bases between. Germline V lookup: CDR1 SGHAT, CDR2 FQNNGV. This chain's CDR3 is CASSLDPLQPQHF. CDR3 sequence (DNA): TGTGCCAGCAGCTTAGATCCGTTGCAGCCCCAGCATTTT.